These 3 T cell receptor beta chains came from one sample sequenced in a study of radiotherapy plus CTLA-4 blockade in lung cancer. Profiled with immunoSEQ multiplex PCR; TCRdb holds only in-frame clones, not every one. The data show about 73,000 clones, roughly 91% seen once. The sequences come from peripheral blood, collected from a patient treated with radiotherapy plus ipilimumab. All receptors derive from a human donor with non-small cell lung cancer that progressed on radiotherapy plus ipilimumab.

The chain employs TRBV28 and TRBJ2-7; D is uncertain. There are 10 residues in the CDR3. The germline CDR1 and CDR2 sequences are MDHEN and SYDVKM. Trimming left V 6 bases short and J 4 bases short, with 4 bases between. CDR3 nucleotides: TGTGCCAGCAGCACGTACGAGCAGTACTTC. This sequence encodes CASSTYEQYF.

The J gene is TRBJ2-3, the V gene TRBV25-1; TRBD2 agrees at 9 bases. Germline CDR1 reads MGHDK; CDR2 reads SYGVNS. This CDR3 is 15 amino acids long. The junction had 5 bases not matched to a gene; V was cut back by 5 bases and J by 2 bases. The DNA for the CDR3 is TGTGCCAGCAGTCGGCTAGCGGGACTCACAGATACGCAGTATTTT. Translation: CASSRLAGLTDTQYF.

The chain combines TRBV7-6 with TRBJ1-1; TRBD1 aligns across 7 bases. CDR3 length equals 14 residues. J was trimmed by 8 bases and V by 5 bases; bases with no gene match: 11. Germline CDR1 reads SGHVS; CDR2 reads FNYEAQ. The CDR3 loop reads CASSPQGGTKEAFF. The CDR3 DNA follows: TGTGCCAGCAGCCCCCAGGGGGGGACAAAGGAAGCTTTCTTT.